The 29 T cell receptor beta chains presented below share a single source sample, sequenced in a study of radiotherapy plus CTLA-4 blockade in lung cancer. Profiled with immunoSEQ multiplex PCR; TCRdb holds only in-frame clones, not every one. The sample lists 90,000 to 100,000 clones, roughly 80% occurring once. The sequenced sample was peripheral blood, obtained from a patient treated with radiotherapy plus ipilimumab. The receptors were sampled from a human donor with non-small cell lung cancer that progressed on radiotherapy plus ipilimumab.

The genes are TRBV4-2 and TRBJ2-5, with D hard to call. Deletions cut 4 bases from V and 1 base from J, with 7 bases between. This CDR3 spans 13 amino acids. Per germline, CDR1 LGHNA and CDR2 YNFKEQ. CDR3 DNA: TGTGCCAGCAGCCCTACCAGCCAAGAGACCCAGTACTTC. This sequence encodes CASSPTSQETQYF.

The rearrangement uses TRBV30 and TRBJ2-5; D may be TRBD1 or TRBD2 (5 bases each). The CDR3 runs to 14 residues. V gave up 3 bases and J gave up 3 bases, with 14 bases separating them. Per the germline V gene, CDR1 is GTSNPN and CDR2 is SVGIG (reference sequence). CDR3 loop: CAWRRGTPKETQYF. The CDR3 nucleotides read TGTGCCTGGAGGAGAGGGACGCCCAAAGAGACCCAGTACTTC.

The J gene is TRBJ2-3, the V gene TRBV14; maybe TRBD2 (6 bases). Trimming took 4 bases from V and 4 from J, leaving 18 bases between them. The length of the CDR3 is 16 residues. The germline V gene has CDR1 SGHDN and CDR2 FVKESK. CDR3 sequence reads: CASSRRGRAGPDTQYF. The CDR3 DNA sequence: TGTGCCAGCAGCCGGCGGGGACGCGCGGGTCCAGATACGCAGTATTTT.

This chain connects TRBV10-1 to TRBJ2-7; 10 bases agree with TRBD1. The CDR3 extends over 19 amino acids. V lost 2 bases, J lost 2 bases, and 15 bases stayed unmatched. Germline CDR1 is WNHNN and CDR2 is SYGVQD (reference sequence). This CDR3 reads CASSEPSPPGTGATYEQYV. CDR3 sequence (DNA): TGCGCCAGCAGTGAGCCGTCACCGCCCGGGACAGGGGCAACCTACGAGCAGTACGTC.

The chain couples TRBV6-6 to TRBJ2-3; perhaps TRBD2 as D (5 bases). V was cut by 7 bases and J by 2 bases, with 10 bases left in between. Germline V gene sequence: CDR1 MNHNY, CDR2 SVGAGI (reference sequence). CDR3 length equals 13 residues. CDR3 in DNA: TGTGCCAGCACTAGCCGTTACACAGATACGCAGTATTTT. Translating gives CASTSRYTDTQYF.

The rearrangement links TRBV6-5 to TRBJ1-5; 8 nucleotides align to TRBD1. There are 14 residues in the CDR3. V lost 5 bases to trimming and J lost 6 bases; unmatched junction nucleotides: 6. Looked up from germline, CDR1 is MNHEY and CDR2 is SVGAGI. CDR3 loop: CASSKQGGSQPQHF. The CDR3 region has the DNA TGTGCCAGCAGTAAACAGGGGGGGAGTCAGCCCCAGCATTTT.

This clone was seen a single time. The V and J genes are TRBV19 and TRBJ2-7; D assignment may be TRBD1 or TRBD2 (5 bases each). Germline V CDR1 and CDR2: LNHDA, SQIVND (reference sequence). This CDR3 is built from 14 residues. The V and J ends lost 5 bases and 3 bases respectively, with 14 bases between them. The CDR3 bases are TGTGCCAGTAGTCCTCCCGGGACGCTCTACGAGCAGTACTTC. Encoded protein: CASSPPGTLYEQYF.

The chain is built from TRBV7-3 and TRBJ2-5; a weak D match, TRBD1 (6 bases). There are 15 residues in the CDR3. In germline, CDR1 is SGHTA, CDR2 FQGTGA. Trimming removed 0 bases from V and 5 bases from J, with 13 bases in between. The CDR3 is CASSLTQGRGETQYF. CDR3 sequence (DNA): TGTGCCAGCAGCTTAACACAGGGAAGAGGGGAGACCCAGTACTTC. The full variable domain, completed using reference TRBV7-3 and TRBJ2-5, is GAGVSQTPSNKVTEKGKYVELRCDPISGHTALYWYRQSLGQGPEFLIYFQGTGAADDSGLPNDRFFAVRPEGSVSTLKIQRTERGDSAVYLCASSLTQGRGETQYFGPGTRLLVL.

The rearrangement uses TRBV4-1 and TRBJ2-2; no definite D call. V was pared by 6 bases and J by 2 bases, with 4 bases between. The germline V gene encodes CDR1 MGHRA and CDR2 YSYEKL. The CDR3 consists of 12 residues. CDR3 sequence (DNA): TGCGCCAGCAGATCCAACACCGGGGAGCTGTTTTTT. It codes for CASRSNTGELFF.

The gene calls are TRBV5-8 and TRBJ1-1, with 10 positions matching TRBD1. The V gene end was trimmed by 6 bases and the J gene end by 3 bases; junction bases not matched to a gene: 8. This CDR3 is built from 15 residues. Germline CDR1 reads SGHTS; CDR2 reads YDEGEE. The DNA of the CDR3 is TGTGCCAGCAACAGACAGGGGGCGCTGGACACTGAAGCTTTCTTT. This sequence encodes CASNRQGALDTEAFF.

The chain combines TRBV7-9 with TRBJ1-2, with TRBD1 identical over 7 bases. The CDR3 runs 14 residues. Germline V CDR1 and CDR2: SEHNR, FQNEAQ (reference sequence). Germline trimming cut 5 bases from V and 4 bases from J; bases unmatched to any gene: 7. CDR3 protein: CASSPPGQTYGYTF. The CDR3 bases are TGTGCCAGCAGCCCCCCGGGACAGACCTATGGCTACACCTTC.

V usage is TRBV9 and J usage is TRBJ2-3; TRBD2 aligns across 8 bases. The CDR3 contains 19 residues. The junction had 17 bases not matched to a gene; V was cut back by 2 bases and J by 3 bases. Germline CDR1 SGDLS, CDR2 YYNGEE. Here the CDR3 DNA reads TGTGCCAGCAGCGTGAGCTCCGTACTAGCGGCCCCCGGGACAGATACGCAGTATTTT. Its translation: CASSVSSVLAAPGTDTQYF.

This chain joins TRBV6-6 and TRBJ1-1, with TRBD1 matching over 11 bases. From germline, CDR1 is MNHNY and CDR2 SVGAGI (reference sequence). CDR3 length: 15 amino acids. V shed 6 bases and J 3 bases; nucleotides not matched to a gene: 6. The CDR3 coding sequence is TGTGCCAGCAGGGGACAGGGGGAGGTACACACTGAAGCTTTCTTT. Its translation is CASRGQGEVHTEAFF.

This clone was recorded a few times. The rearrangement links TRBV5-1 to TRBJ2-2; D not resolved. Trimming stripped 4 bases from V and 2 bases from J, with 3 bases between. The germline V gene has CDR1 SGHRS and CDR2 YFSETQ. This CDR3 spans 12 amino acids. CDR3 protein: CASSLNTGELFF. In DNA form, the CDR3 reads TGCGCCAGCAGCCTCAACACCGGGGAGCTGTTTTTT.

The V and J genes are TRBV28 and TRBJ2-1, with 7 bases identical to TRBD2. With V trimmed by 2 bases and J by 9 bases, 16 bases remained unmatched. There are 17 residues in the CDR3. From germline, CDR1 is MDHEN and CDR2 SYDVKM. CDR3 protein: CASSLVLAASFFGEQFF. The CDR3 nucleotides read TGTGCCAGCAGTTTAGTCCTAGCGGCCTCCTTTTTCGGTGAGCAGTTCTTC.

V gene TRBV4-1 combines with J gene TRBJ2-6, with D unclear. CDR1 and CDR2 (germline): MGHRA, YSYEKL. This CDR3 spans 17 amino acids. Deletions cut 4 bases from V and 1 base from J, with 14 bases between. The CDR3 DNA follows: TGCGCCAGCAGCCCGCCTTTCGGTGTATCTGGGGCCAACGTCCTGACTTTC. Its translation: CASSPPFGVSGANVLTF.

The chain is built from TRBV7-6 and TRBJ2-7; D not resolved. Trimming took 4 bases from V and 2 from J, leaving 12 bases between them. The CDR3 extends over 14 amino acids. Germline-derived CDR1 and CDR2 are SGHVS and FNYEAQ. Here the CDR3 reads CASSSADGTYEQYF. For the CDR3, the DNA is TGTGCCAGCAGCTCTGCGGACGGAACCTACGAGCAGTACTTC.

V is TRBV19 and J is TRBJ2-7; 7 positions agree with TRBD2. J lost 2 bases, V lost 2 bases, and 12 bases had no gene match. The CDR3 has 17 residues. Germline V gene sequence: CDR1 LNHDA, CDR2 SQIVND (reference sequence). In DNA, the CDR3 is TGTGCCAGTAGTATATCCCAAACTAGCGCCAGTACCTACGAGCAGTACTTC. Protein sequence: CASSISQTSASTYEQYF.

This clone has a count of ten or more. The chain recombines TRBV6-1 with TRBJ1-2, with D possibly matching TRBD1 (5 bases). Trimming stripped 8 bases from V and 2 bases from J, with 15 bases between. The CDR3 is 14 residues long. Germline loops: CDR1 MNHNS, CDR2 SASEGT. CDR3 in DNA: TGTGCCAGCCTCCACTTCCAGGGAAACTATGGCTACACCTTC. Translating gives CASLHFQGNYGYTF.

In this sample, this clone turned up once. The CDR3 nucleotides read TGTGCCAGCCGCCTAGGCAACACCGGGGAGCTGTTTTTT. It yields the protein CASRLGNTGELFF. The rearrangement links TRBV6-5 to TRBJ2-2; D uncertain. Germline CDR1 reads MNHEY; CDR2 reads SVGAGI. The V end lost 8 bases, the J end lost 2 bases, and 9 bases lay between the germline ends. The CDR3 covers 13 residues.

The rearrangement joins TRBV6-1 to TRBJ1-5, with D hard to call. The V gene's germline CDR1 is MNHNS and CDR2 SASEGT. The ends were cut back, 6 bases at V and 2 bases at J, with 14 bases in the middle. The CDR3 contains 15 residues. The CDR3 spells CASSETPGGNQPQHF. The CDR3 DNA reads as TGTGCCAGCAGCGAAACCCCTGGGGGCAATCAGCCCCAGCATTTT.

This clone showed up just once. This chain uses TRBV5-1 with TRBJ1-4; D call uncertain. This CDR3 contains 16 residues. Germline V lookup: CDR1 SGHRS, CDR2 YFSETQ. The V gene lost 0 bases and the J gene lost 0 bases, with 9 bases spanning the gap. CDR3 loop: CASSLGGVATNEKLFF. The CDR3 region has the DNA TGCGCCAGCAGCTTGGGAGGTGTTGCAACTAATGAAAAACTGTTTTTT.

J is TRBJ2-7 and V is TRBV7-3, with TRBD2 matching over 13 bases. Unmatched junction bases numbered 7, after V lost 2 bases and J lost 0 bases. The length of the CDR3 is 18 residues. Per germline, CDR1 SGHTA and CDR2 FQGTGA. CDR3 region: CASSLWGWTSGSSYEQYV. The CDR3 DNA follows: TGTGCCAGCAGCTTATGGGGCTGGACTAGCGGGAGCTCCTACGAGCAGTACGTC.

This clone was observed a single time. The chain combines TRBV6-5 with TRBJ2-5; TRBD2 matches 11 bases. With 5 bases clipped from V and 5 bases from J, the junction kept 7 bases outside the gene matches. CDR1 is MNHEY, CDR2 SVGAGI, per germline. This CDR3 comprises 15 residues. The CDR3 DNA sequence: TGTGCCAGCAGTACAATAGCGGGAGGGAAGGAGACCCAGTACTTC. Amino acid sequence: CASSTIAGGKETQYF.

V and J are TRBV6-4 and TRBJ2-1, with D uncertain. Trimming left V 2 bases short and J 5 bases short, with 7 bases between. Germline CDR1 and CDR2: MRHNA and SNTAGT. CDR3 length: 13 amino acids. CDR3 loop: CASSDILDNEQFF. Here the CDR3 DNA reads TGTGCCAGCAGTGACATCCTAGACAATGAGCAGTTCTTC.

The chain is built from TRBV5-6 and TRBJ1-1, with TRBD1 matching 7 bases. V lost 1 base and J lost 4; bases outside the gene matches: 10. CDR1 is SGHDT, CDR2 YYEEEE, per germline. The CDR3 has 16 amino acids. In DNA, the CDR3 is TGTGCCAGCAGCTTGACAGGGGTCGGTTCTAGCACTGAAGCTTTCTTT. Translating it yields CASSLTGVGSSTEAFF.

This clone has a handful of counts. V and J are TRBV7-9 and TRBJ2-7; 10 bases map to TRBD1. V trimming: 5 bases; J trimming: 0 bases; junction bases outside the gene matches: 4. The CDR3 extends over 15 amino acids. Germline-derived CDR1 and CDR2 are SEHNR and FQNEAQ (reference sequence). CDR3 nucleotide sequence: TGTGCCAGCAGCCCCCGGACAGGGGGCTCCTACGAGCAGTACTTC. It specifies CASSPRTGGSYEQYF.

This clone counts as medium-sized. The chain is built from TRBV5-6 and TRBJ1-2, with unresolved D. CDR3 size: 16 residues. The V end lost 4 bases, the J end lost 1 base, and 17 bases lay between the germline ends. Germline loops: CDR1 SGHDT, CDR2 YYEEEE. The CDR3 sequence is CASSPWWATDNYGYTF. The CDR3 bases are TGTGCCAGCAGCCCTTGGTGGGCCACGGATAACTATGGCTACACCTTC.

CDR3 sequence reads: CAWSVLGGRRETQYF. The CDR3 region has the DNA TGTGCCTGGAGTGTCCTGGGCGGGAGGAGAGAGACCCAGTACTTC. The chain combines TRBV30 with TRBJ2-5; TRBD2 agrees at 8 bases. The CDR3 spans 15 residues. V gave up 0 bases and J gave up 4 bases; unmatched junction bases: 7. Germline CDR1 is GTSNPN and CDR2 is SVGIG (reference sequence).